The 4 T cell receptor beta chains listed next were all sequenced from one sample in a study of blood T cell repertoires in COVID-19. Profiled with immunoSEQ multiplex PCR; TCRdb holds only in-frame clones, not every one. The table shows some 58,000 clones, with 81% occurring only once. Material for sequencing was peripheral blood. These receptors were collected from a man aged 55 to 69 with COVID-19, enrolled during active disease.

The chain has TRBV18 and TRBJ2-7; maybe TRBD1 (6 bases). The CDR3 length is 16 residues. Germline V lookup: CDR1 KGHSH, CDR2 LQKENI. V lost 1 base, J lost 3 bases, and 16 bases lay in between. CDR3 nucleotides: TGTGCCAGCTCACCACAGACAGGACTTGGACTCTACGAGCAGTACTTC. This encodes CASSPQTGLGLYEQYF.

V and J are TRBV5-1 and TRBJ2-6; possibly TRBD1 for D (6 bases). Germline V gene lookup returns CDR1 SGHRS and CDR2 YFSETQ. The CDR3 has 16 residues. V was trimmed by 4 bases and J by 1 base, leaving 12 bases between them. The CDR3 sequence is CASSQQGGSGANVLTF. In DNA, the CDR3 is TGCGCCAGCAGCCAACAGGGCGGGTCTGGGGCCAACGTCCTGACTTTC.

This clone was observed once. This sequence joins TRBV7-2 and TRBJ2-3; D remains ambiguous. The V end lost 9 bases, the J end lost 2 bases, and 15 bases lay between the germline ends. Per germline, CDR1 SGHTA and CDR2 FQGNSA. This CDR3 has 14 residues. CDR3 bases: TGTGCCAGTACAAAGACACACACCACAGATACGCAGTATTTT. Its protein is CASTKTHTTDTQYF. Based on the CDR3 plus reference TRBV7-2 and TRBJ2-3, the full variable domain is GAGVSQSPSNKVTEKGKDVELRCDPISGHTALYWYRQSLGQGLEFLIYFQGNSAPDKSGLPSDRFSAERTGGSVSTLTIQRTQQEDSAVYLCASTKTHTTDTQYFGPGTRLTVL.

This chain connects TRBV6-5 to TRBJ1-2; TRBD1 is a possible D gene (6 bases). This CDR3 contains 13 residues. Trimming left V 6 bases short and J 1 base short, with 9 bases between. The germline V gene encodes CDR1 MNHEY and CDR2 SVGAGI. CDR3 DNA: TGTGCCAGCAGGACGGACAGTAACTATGGCTACACCTTC. Translated: CASRTDSNYGYTF.